The 20 T cell receptor beta chains listed next were all sequenced from one sample in a study of blood T cells in healthy people across ages. With a J-beta primer mix and a sample-barcoded 5' primer, a second PCR ran roughly 6 to 12 cycles. TCRdb analysed the 5' RACE reads with MiXCR anew, one entry per CDR3 protein. The sample has fewer than 2,000,000 distinct CDR3 sequences, 30% to 40% seen once; the top ten hold under 30%. The sequencing sample was made of blood. The receptors stem from a human donor in good health.

The V gene is TRBV20-1, the J gene TRBJ1-2; D uncertain. From germline, CDR1 is DFQATT and CDR2 SNEGSKA (reference sequence). V was trimmed by 5 bases and J by 8 bases, leaving 15 bases between them. The CDR3 consists of 12 residues. In DNA, the CDR3 is TGCAGTGCTGACCCGGGCCGGAGGGGCTACACCTTC. This codes for CSADPGRRGYTF.

This clonotype turned up a few times. J is TRBJ2-5 and V is TRBV12-3 or TRBV12-4, with D possibly called TRBD1 or TRBD2 (5 bases each). The CDR3 covers 15 residues. Trimming shortened V by 7 bases and J by 2 bases, and 17 bases separated the two germline ends. CDR3: CASTSSPGRQETQYF. CDR3 nucleotide sequence: TGTGCCAGCACCTCATCCCCGGGACGTCAAGAGACCCAGTACTTC.

This clonotype was counted a few times. V gene TRBV4-3 combines with J gene TRBJ2-7, with D perhaps matching TRBD1 or TRBD2 (5 bases each). This CDR3 has 16 amino acids. The V and J ends lost 0 bases and 6 bases respectively, with 18 bases between them. Germline CDR1 LGHNA, CDR2 YSLEER. The DNA for the CDR3 is TGCGCCAGCAGCCAAGACCTAGGGGACCATCTAGGCGAGCAGTACTTC. Translating gives CASSQDLGDHLGEQYF.

In the case of this clonotype: This may be a read error: a much more frequent sequence differs by one nucleotide. The rearrangement joins TRBV29-1 to TRBJ2-1, with D hard to call. CDR1 SQVTM and CDR2 ANQGSEA come from the germline V gene. The CDR3 spans 13 residues. CDR3 sequence: CGVDKSSYNEQFF. CDR3 nucleotide sequence: TGCGGCGTTGACAAGAGCTCCTACAATGAGCAGTTCTTC.

This clonotype has a handful of counts. This chain connects TRBV28 to TRBJ1-6, with D tentatively TRBD1 (6 bases). V was clipped by 3 bases and J by 7 bases, with 13 bases between them. Germline CDR1 and CDR2: MDHEN and SYDVKM. The CDR3 has 15 amino acids. This CDR3 reads CASSFPQGSNSPLHF. The CDR3 nucleotides read TGTGCCAGCAGTTTTCCCCAGGGGTCGAATTCACCCCTCCACTTT.

The chain's CDR3 is CASSSAGTSRNEQFF. The CDR3 nucleotides read TGTGCCAGCAGTTCCGCCGGGACTAGCAGGAATGAGCAGTTCTTC. V gene TRBV6-2 or TRBV6-3 combines with J gene TRBJ2-1, with TRBD2 matching 9 bases. CDR1 is MNHEY, CDR2 SVGEGT, per germline. The CDR3 length is 15 residues. Trimming took 4 bases from V and 7 from J; bases not matched to a gene: 8.

The chain uses TRBV12-3 or TRBV12-4 and TRBJ2-7; D tentatively reads TRBD1 or TRBD2 (5 bases each). The DNA end lines up better with TRBJ2-5; the J call may be wrong. The CDR3 contains 15 residues. The CDR3 spells CASSRLLGAEETQYF. The CDR3 bases are TGTGCCAGCAGTCGACTACTAGGGGCGGAGGAGACCCAGTACTTC.

This clonotype was counted between two and nine times. In DNA, the CDR3 is TGTGCCATCCCTCAAGACTCTGGGGCCAACGTCCTGACTTTC. Its translation is CAIPQDSGANVLTF. V and J are TRBV10-3 and TRBJ2-6; D is uncertain. The CDR3 loop spans 14 amino acids. Per germline, CDR1 ENHRY and CDR2 SYGVKD. V dropped 8 bases and J dropped 0 bases, with 8 bases sitting between them.

The chain is built from TRBV6-2 or TRBV6-3 and TRBJ2-1; TRBD1 aligns across 10 bases. The V gene's germline CDR1 is MNHEY and CDR2 SVGEGT. CDR3 length: 15 amino acids. J gave up 6 bases and V 6 bases, and 8 bases lay outside the gene matches. CDR3 region: CASSPGTGEINEQFF. CDR3 DNA: TGTGCCAGCAGCCCCGGGACAGGGGAAATCAATGAGCAGTTCTTC.

This clonotype was seen a few times. Compared with germline, one end of the junction differs, possibly owing to a read error. J is TRBJ2-5 and V is TRBV20-1, with D perhaps matching TRBD1 (6 bases). The germline V gene encodes CDR1 DFQATT and CDR2 SNEGSKA (reference sequence). This CDR3 region has 13 residues. CDR3: CSATRTVQETRYF. In DNA, the CDR3 is TGCAGTGCTACGCGGACAGTTCAAGAGACCCGGTACTTC.

The V call is TRBV29-1, the J call TRBJ1-6; a weak D match, TRBD1 (6 bases). The CDR3 runs 14 residues. V was cut by 6 bases and J by 0 bases, with 9 bases left in between. Germline V gene sequence: CDR1 SQVTM, CDR2 ANQGSEA. In DNA, the CDR3 is TGCAGCGTGAAGGACAGCTCCTATAATTCACCCCTCCACTTT. Translating gives CSVKDSSYNSPLHF.

This clonotype showed up just a few times. The chain employs TRBV13 and TRBJ2-1, with D perhaps given as TRBD1 or TRBD2 (5 bases each). The DNA end is a closer match to TRBJ2-7, so the J assignment may be wrong. Germline V gene sequence: CDR1 PRHDT, CDR2 FYEKMQ (reference sequence). The CDR3 runs 12 residues. For the CDR3, the DNA is TGTGCCAGCAGCACAGAGGGGAATGAGCAGTACTTC. Residues: CASSTEGNEQYF.

This clonotype was counted between two and nine times. The J gene is TRBJ2-5, the V gene TRBV15; 11 bases agree with TRBD1. The last part of the DNA fits TRBJ2-7 better; the J call may be wrong. CDR1 is LNHNV, CDR2 YYDKDF, per germline (reference sequence). The CDR3 covers 17 residues. The CDR3 is CATSRDNPGDRGYEQYF. CDR3 sequence (DNA): TGTGCCACCAGCAGAGATAACCCGGGGGACAGGGGGTACGAGCAGTACTTC.

The J gene is TRBJ2-7, the V gene TRBV28, with 8 bases that match TRBD1. Germline-derived CDR1 and CDR2 are MDHEN and SYDVKM. V shed 2 bases, J shed 2 bases, and the junction held 5 bases outside the gene matches. The CDR3 is 15 residues long. CDR3 DNA: TGTGCCAGCAGTTTACTTCGGACAGGGCCCTACGAGCAGTACTTC. The encoded protein is CASSLLRTGPYEQYF.

This clonotype was counted between two and nine times. One end of the junction does not line up with germline, which may come from a read error. The chain recombines TRBV15 with TRBJ2-7; 7 nucleotides line up with TRBD2. CDR3 length equals 16 residues. Per the germline V gene, CDR1 is LNHNV and CDR2 is YYDKDF (reference sequence). Here the CDR3 reads CAASGALGGDYYEQYF. CDR3 bases: TGTGCCGCCAGCGGGGCCCTGGGCGGGGACTACTACGAGCAGTACTTC.

Only a few counts were recorded for this clonotype. The V gene is TRBV12-3 or TRBV12-4, the J gene TRBJ2-5; the match to TRBD2 covers 16 bases. V lost 6 bases and J lost 7; bases outside the gene matches: 11. The CDR3 has 17 residues. The DNA for the CDR3 is TGTGCCAGCAGCCCCGAGGGACTAGCGGGGGGGCTCGGGACCCAGTACTTC. Translating gives CASSPEGLAGGLGTQYF.

The chain links TRBV5-1 to TRBJ1-1; D remains ambiguous. This CDR3 region has 13 residues. Germline V gives CDR1 SGHRS, CDR2 YFSETQ. V was cut by 9 bases and J by 2 bases, with 14 bases left in between. In nucleotides, the CDR3 is TGCGCCACCGCGGACGGGAGAAACACTGAAGCTTTCTTT. Translated, it gives CATADGRNTEAFF.

This clonotype was seen a handful of times. The CDR3 here is CASSQEIRDYEQYF. The CDR3 DNA reads TGCGCCAGCAGCCAAGAAATAAGGGATTACGAGCAGTACTTC. The chain uses TRBV4-1 and TRBJ2-4; D not certain. TRBJ2-7 explains the end of the DNA better; the J call may be wrong. The CDR3 spans 14 residues. Germline V CDR1 and CDR2: MGHRA, YSYEKL.

This clonotype has just one count. A read error may be the cause here, since a much bigger clone is one base away. V is TRBV10-3 and J is TRBJ2-7; D unresolved. Germline assignment: CDR1 ENHRY and CDR2 SYGVKD. The CDR3 sequence is 15 residues long. As DNA, the CDR3 is TGTGCCATCAGTGAGTCGGCGATGCCCTCCAACGAGCAGTACTTC. This translates into CAISESAMPSNEQYF.

V and J are TRBV29-1 and TRBJ1-1; D gene uncertain. CDR1 and CDR2 from the germline V gene are SQVTM and ANQGSEA. Trimming took 3 bases from V and 4 from J, leaving 12 bases between them. This CDR3 comprises 13 residues. The CDR3 sequence: CSVDPQRATEAFF. For the CDR3, the DNA is TGCAGCGTTGATCCCCAACGGGCCACTGAAGCTTTCTTT.